The present entry profiles one T cell receptor (beta chain) with its context. The antigen it recognizes is unknown. It has no much larger one-base neighbor in the sample; base qualities were not kept. The CDR3, from cysteine to phenylalanine, totals 12 residues. The only DNA kept is the CDR3, 36 bases in frame from the first base. V drops 1 base and J drops 5 bases, leaving 6 bases in between. The germline V gene specifies SGHRS as CDR1 and YFSETQ as CDR2. This record comes from a study of CD4 T cells in relation to SARS-CoV-2 and coronaviruses (dated by TCRdb to about 2021). Study-level background: The ViraFEST assay cultured PBMCs with antigen for 10 days, then sequenced TCR beta CDR3s to find antigen-specific clonal expansions. The Adaptive Biotechnologies TCR-sequencing kit was used to sequence samples from a few pre-COVID donors and the naive versus memory experiments, while other data came from Illumina-based sequencing. Using patient-derived lymphoblastoid cell lines, the shared crossreactive spike epitopes were mapped to their HLA restriction. Expansion assays from other donors in the study were sequenced with a different, Illumina-based TCR-beta assay. The negative reference condition was either a culture with an HIV-1 Nef peptide pool or a culture with no peptide. At the level of individual TCR clonotypes, the study measured memory CD4+ T cell crossreactivity between SARS-CoV-2 spike protein and common cold coronavirus spike proteins. The investigation overall reported the following: The study was constrained by small numbers of patients and of tested TCRs. Significantly weaker SARS-CoV-2-driven expansion was shown by crossreactive clones than by monoreactive clones, consistent with antigenic imprinting. Memory CD4+ clonotypes crossrecognizing SARS-CoV-2 and at least one common cold coronavirus spike were found in around 59% of donors. Pre-pandemic and post-infection samples were not both contributed by any donor, so tracing of the source of pre-existing responses was limited. Since the crossreactivity analysis centred on spike protein, crossreactivity against other viral proteins was not assessed.

CD4+ T cells from unexposed donors were collected before the COVID-19 pandemic (2011-2018). Following 10 days of culture, the EasySep CD4+ T cell isolation kit was used to isolate CD4+ T cells. As cell numbers permitted, CD4+ T cells from unexposed donors were tested for reactivity to SARS-CoV-2 S and N and to four common cold coronavirus spike pools. Around 1.9 million PBMCs per well were cultured in IMDM with roughly 5% human AB serum and 8.5 to 10 IU/ml IL-2. Half of the culture medium was replaced with fresh IL-2-containing medium on days 3 and 7. Each peptide culture condition was generally run in triplicate replicate wells. Leukapheresis product for the unexposed donors was bought commercially. PBMCs were isolated from leukapheresis product or whole blood by Ficoll-Paque PLUS gradient centrifugation. The PBMCs went either fresh into the expansion assay or into cryopreservation at -140 degrees C. The QIAamp Micro DNA Kit was used to extract genomic DNA from the CD4+ T cells.

Receptor amplification or capture employed the immunoSEQ multiplex PCR assay. Per the authors' processing: Preprocessing removed nonproductive sequences and CDR3s not starting with C, not ending with F or W, or shorter than 7 amino acids. The MANAFEST web app was used to call antigen-specific clonotypes on the basis of expansion compared with the reference and with other culture wells. A clone counted as positive if significantly expanded in 2 of 3 replicate wells versus the reference culture at FDR below 0.05. Positive clones also required significant expansion versus all other tandem wells and an odds ratio above 5. After three terminal residues were trimmed from each end, CDR3 homology was quantified as pairwise Levenshtein distance using the stringdist R package. This immuneACCESS table, as held by TCRdb, lists in-frame sequences with V and J called but not all clones. Of the missing ones, under half trace to an unresolved V gene in checked studies; the others have no known cause. The DNA gave D and trimming, while V, J and clone size come from that table. Here the sample has roughly 30,000 clones; roughly four fifths occur a single time. The top ten hold roughly 20% of the sample.

Sequenced input: CD4+ T cells from PBMCs, cultured in vitro. The clonotype was recovered from a human donor in good health. Recombination connected TRBV5-1 to TRBJ1-2; the D gene cannot be named for sure. The CDR3 region: CASSLMGYGYTF. The DNA sequence is TGCGCCAGCAGCTTGATGGGATATGGCTACACCTTC.